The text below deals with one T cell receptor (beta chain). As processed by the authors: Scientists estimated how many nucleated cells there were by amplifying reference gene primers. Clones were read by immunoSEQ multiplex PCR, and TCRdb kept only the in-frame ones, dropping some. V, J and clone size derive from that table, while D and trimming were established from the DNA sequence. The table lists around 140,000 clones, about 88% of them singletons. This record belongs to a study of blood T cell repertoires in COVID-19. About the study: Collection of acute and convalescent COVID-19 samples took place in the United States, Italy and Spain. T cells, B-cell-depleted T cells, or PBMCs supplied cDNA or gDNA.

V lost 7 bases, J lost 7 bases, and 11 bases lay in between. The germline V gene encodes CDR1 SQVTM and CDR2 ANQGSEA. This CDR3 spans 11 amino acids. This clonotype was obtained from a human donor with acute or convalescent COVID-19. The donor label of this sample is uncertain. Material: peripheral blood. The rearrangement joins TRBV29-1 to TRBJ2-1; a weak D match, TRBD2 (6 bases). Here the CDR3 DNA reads TGCAGCGGGACGGAGGGGAATGAGCAGTTCTTC. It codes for CSGTEGNEQFF.